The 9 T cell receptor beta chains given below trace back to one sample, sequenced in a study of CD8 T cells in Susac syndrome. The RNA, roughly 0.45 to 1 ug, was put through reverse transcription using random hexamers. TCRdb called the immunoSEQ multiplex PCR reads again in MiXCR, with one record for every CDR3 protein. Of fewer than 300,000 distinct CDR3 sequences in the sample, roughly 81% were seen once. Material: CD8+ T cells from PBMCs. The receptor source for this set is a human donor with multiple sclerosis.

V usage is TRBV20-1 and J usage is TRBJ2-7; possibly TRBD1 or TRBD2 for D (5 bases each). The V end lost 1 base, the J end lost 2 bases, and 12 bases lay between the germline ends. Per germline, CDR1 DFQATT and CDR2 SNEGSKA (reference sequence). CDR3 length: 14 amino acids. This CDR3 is CSARGGTHAYEQYF. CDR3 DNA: TGCAGTGCTAGAGGTGGGACCCATGCCTACGAGCAGTACTTC.

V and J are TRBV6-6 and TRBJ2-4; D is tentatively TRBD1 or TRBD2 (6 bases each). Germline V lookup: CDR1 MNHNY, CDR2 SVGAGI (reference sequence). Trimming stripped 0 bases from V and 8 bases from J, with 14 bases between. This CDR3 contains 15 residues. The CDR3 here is CASSYSTGGGDIQYF. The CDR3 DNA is TGTGCCAGCAGTTACTCGACAGGAGGGGGAGACATTCAGTACTTC.

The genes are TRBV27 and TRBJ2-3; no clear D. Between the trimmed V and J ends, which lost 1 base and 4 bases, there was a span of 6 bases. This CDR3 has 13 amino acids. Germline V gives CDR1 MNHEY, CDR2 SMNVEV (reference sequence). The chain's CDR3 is CASSLLGPDTQYF. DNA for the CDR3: TGTGCCAGCAGTTTATTAGGGCCAGATACGCAGTATTTT.

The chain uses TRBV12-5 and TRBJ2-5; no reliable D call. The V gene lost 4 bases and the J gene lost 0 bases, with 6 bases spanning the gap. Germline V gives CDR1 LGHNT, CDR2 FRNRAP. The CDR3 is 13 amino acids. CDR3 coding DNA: TGTGCTAGTGGTTCGGCGTACCAAGAGACCCAGTACTTC. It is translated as CASGSAYQETQYF.

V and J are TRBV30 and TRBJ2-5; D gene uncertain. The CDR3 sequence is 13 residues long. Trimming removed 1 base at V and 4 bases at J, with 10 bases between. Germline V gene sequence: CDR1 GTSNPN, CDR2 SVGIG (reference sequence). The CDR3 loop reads CAWSAMGVETQYF. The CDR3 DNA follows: TGTGCCTGGAGTGCCATGGGTGTAGAGACCCAGTACTTC.

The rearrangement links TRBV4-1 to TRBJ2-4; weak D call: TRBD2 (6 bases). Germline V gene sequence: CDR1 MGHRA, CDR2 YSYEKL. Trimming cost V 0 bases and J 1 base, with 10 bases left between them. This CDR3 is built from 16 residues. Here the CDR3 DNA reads TGCGCCAGCAGCCAAGATCGGGGGAGGGCCAAAAACATTCAGTACTTC. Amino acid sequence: CASSQDRGRAKNIQYF.

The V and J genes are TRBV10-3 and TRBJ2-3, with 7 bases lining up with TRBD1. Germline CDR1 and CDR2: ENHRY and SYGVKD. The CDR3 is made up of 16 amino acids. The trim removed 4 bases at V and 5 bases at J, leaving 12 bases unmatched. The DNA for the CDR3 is TGTGCCATCAGTGGTACAACAGGGGAAGTAGGAGATACGCAGTATTTT. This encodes CAISGTTGEVGDTQYF.

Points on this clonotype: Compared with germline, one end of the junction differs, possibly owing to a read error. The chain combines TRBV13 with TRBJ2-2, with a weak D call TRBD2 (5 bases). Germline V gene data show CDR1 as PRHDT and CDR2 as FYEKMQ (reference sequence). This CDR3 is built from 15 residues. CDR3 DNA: TGTGCCAGCAGCTGGGAAACCGGGAACAACGGGGAGCTGTTTTTT. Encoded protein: CASSWETGNNGELFF.

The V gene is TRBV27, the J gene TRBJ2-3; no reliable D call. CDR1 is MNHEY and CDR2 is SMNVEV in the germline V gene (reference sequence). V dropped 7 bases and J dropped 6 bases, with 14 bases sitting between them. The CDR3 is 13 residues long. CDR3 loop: CASTLAVRDTQYF. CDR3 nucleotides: TGTGCCAGCACCTTAGCCGTGAGGGATACGCAGTATTTT.